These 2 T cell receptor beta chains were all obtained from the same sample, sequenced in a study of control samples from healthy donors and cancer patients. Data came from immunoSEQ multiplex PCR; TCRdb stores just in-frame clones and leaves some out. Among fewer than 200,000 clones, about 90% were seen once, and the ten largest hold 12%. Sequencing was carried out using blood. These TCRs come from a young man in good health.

The CDR3 DNA is TGTGCCAGCAGCTTATGGGGACAGAACACCGGGGAGCTGTTTTTT. It yields the protein CASSLWGQNTGELFF. The chain carries TRBV11-2 and TRBJ2-2; perhaps TRBD1 as D (6 bases). V dropped 2 bases and J dropped 1 base, with 8 bases sitting between them. Germline V gene data show CDR1 as SGHAT and CDR2 as FQNNGV. The CDR3 totals 15 residues.

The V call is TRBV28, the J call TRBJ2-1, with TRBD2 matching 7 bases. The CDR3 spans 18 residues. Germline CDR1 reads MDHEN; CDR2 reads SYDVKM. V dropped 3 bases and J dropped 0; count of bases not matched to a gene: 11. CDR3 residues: CASSFRAGITSSYNEQFF. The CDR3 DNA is TGTGCCAGCAGTTTTCGAGCGGGGATTACAAGCTCCTACAATGAGCAGTTCTTC.